This T cell receptor (beta chain) was sequenced for a study of type 1 regulatory T cells. About the study: T-allo10 is an in vitro-generated, Tr1-enriched CD4 T cell product specific for alloantigen.

MiXCR was run by TCRdb on the reads, yielding one entry per CDR3 protein. The sample lists roughly 25,000 distinct CDR3 sequences; just under 75% were seen once. This clonotype was detected a few times. No antigen is known for it. What was sequenced was cultured T cells, either the whole culture or a sorted T cell fraction (not recorded which). The subset was: Tr1-enriched cell product generated in vitro against host alloantigens. This TCR derives from a human donor in good health.

The CDR3 DNA sequence: TGTGCCAGCAGTGGCAGGGGGCGGCGTGAGACCCAGTACTTC. This gives the protein CASSGRGRRETQYF. The chain links TRBV6-1 to TRBJ2-5, with 8 bases lining up with TRBD1. CDR3 length: 14 residues. V gave up 4 bases and J gave up 5 bases; unmatched junction bases: 6. Germline assignment: CDR1 MNHNS and CDR2 SASEGT.